This T cell receptor (beta chain) was captured by sequencing in a study of beta chain features in type 1 diabetes. For the study at large: About 110,000,000 sorted cells were examined across all samples. Study-wide points: Patients with Type 1 diabetes showed moderately but significantly shorter TCRB CDR3s in all four CD4+ subsets. Compared to healthy donors, patients appeared to have naive, central memory and Treg TCRB repertoires that were more alike.

Points on this clone: Its cognate antigen is unknown.

The investigators reverse transcribed all of the isolated RNA, so they sequenced expressed TCRB transcripts. Clones were sequenced by immunoSEQ multiplex PCR, and TCRdb holds only the in-frame ones, with some missing. The table lists roughly 220,000 clones, approximately 16% of them singletons. Each sorted fraction was over 95% pure. The CDR3 runs to 18 residues. Germline CDR1 LGHNA, CDR2 YNFKEQ. V was clipped by 0 bases and J by 3 bases; unmatched bases: 9. This TCR was recovered from a man under 40 with type 1 diabetes. The rearrangement uses TRBV4-2 and TRBJ2-3; 10 bases align to TRBD2. Sequencing input: naive CD4+ T cells from blood. The CDR3 DNA is TGTGCCAGCAGCCAAGAATTAGCGGGAGGTGTCAATACAGATACGCAGTATTTT. This gives the protein CASSQELAGGVNTDTQYF.